The following is a T cell receptor (beta chain) sequence with its context. Together with a sample-barcoded 5' primer, a J-beta primer mix was included in a second PCR lasting 7 to 11 cycles. TCRdb re-analysed the 5' RACE reads in MiXCR, keeping a single row per CDR3 protein. The sample lists about 680,000 distinct CDR3 sequences, roughly 49% occurring once. This entry belongs to a study of blood T cells in healthy people across ages. This CDR3 spans 16 amino acids. Germline lookup yields CDR1 DFQATT and CDR2 SNEGSKA (reference sequence). V lost 0 bases and J lost 3, with 14 bases in between. The TCR comes from a woman aged 55-69 years in good health. The chain uses TRBV20-1 and TRBJ2-2, with a tentative D call TRBD2 (5 bases). Material for sequencing was blood. CDR3 DNA: TGCAGTGCTAGAGATCGGGGTCTAGCTGACACCGGGGAGCTGTTTTTT. Residues: CSARDRGLADTGELFF.